Each of the 27 T cell receptor beta chains below was sequenced from the same sample in a study of human T cells and chemical hapten exposure. TCRdb called the RACE reads again in MiXCR, with one record for every CDR3 protein. The repertoire holds just under 60,000 distinct CDR3 sequences, with under 15% as singletons. Stated time point: patch test 3, about 24 weeks after DPC sensitization. Treatment reported: therapeutic diphenylcyclopropenone sensitization with weekly scalp DPC. This sample comprised whole blood, obtained in connection with sensitization to the hapten diphenylcyclopropenone (DPC). Every receptor here comes from a man aged 30 to 45 with alopecia areata. Some clones in this sample may be carry-over from other donors' samples.

J is TRBJ2-7 and V is TRBV5-1; the match to TRBD1 covers 7 bases. J gave up 3 bases and V 3 bases, and 6 bases lay outside the gene matches. Germline V gives CDR1 SGHRS, CDR2 YFSETQ. The CDR3 sequence is 14 residues long. CDR3 nucleotides: TGCGCCAGCAGCTCCGGGACAGATATCTACGAGCAGTACTTC. Amino acid sequence: CASSSGTDIYEQYF.

Details on this clonotype: This may stem from a read error, because a much larger clone lies one nucleotide away. The V gene is TRBV29-1, the J gene TRBJ2-5; TRBD1 is a possible D gene (7 bases). Trimming removed 6 bases from V and 4 bases from J, with 12 bases in between. Germline V gives CDR1 SQVTM, CDR2 ANQGSEA. This CDR3 contains 12 residues. The CDR3 here is CSVHRGGETQYF. The CDR3 coding sequence is TGCAGCGTGCACAGGGGAGGAGAGACCCAGTACTTC.

This clonotype came up many times. The chain carries TRBV12-3 or TRBV12-4 and TRBJ1-5; the D is unclear. The CDR3 has 14 residues. The V and J ends lost 2 bases and 7 bases respectively, with 12 bases between them. The CDR3 region is CASSLMLGRQPQHF. CDR3 DNA: TGTGCCAGCAGTTTAATGCTGGGAAGGCAGCCCCAGCATTTT.

V usage is TRBV9 and J usage is TRBJ2-2; D may be TRBD1 or TRBD2 (6 bases each). The CDR3 runs to 14 residues. Trimming pared 3 bases from V and 3 bases from J, leaving 9 bases between. Germline CDR1 SGDLS, CDR2 YYNGEE. This CDR3 is CASSEGGYTGELFF. CDR3 DNA sequence: TGTGCCAGCAGCGAGGGGGGATACACCGGGGAGCTGTTTTTT.

This clonotype was seen repeatedly, ten times or more. The chain employs TRBV20-1 and TRBJ1-5; D possibly corresponds to TRBD1 (6 bases). Germline values: CDR1 DFQATT, CDR2 SNEGSKA (reference sequence). The V end lost 6 bases, the J end lost 0 bases, and 15 bases lay between the germline ends. This CDR3 has 15 amino acids. The CDR3 sequence: CSAPPGDYSNQPQHF. CDR3 DNA: TGCAGTGCCCCCCCAGGGGACTATAGCAATCAGCCCCAGCATTTT.

This clonotype was detected ten times or more. The chain couples TRBV20-1 to TRBJ2-3; the match to TRBD2 covers 16 bases. From germline, CDR1 is DFQATT and CDR2 SNEGSKA (reference sequence). Trimming at V came to 1 base and at J to 3 bases, leaving 1 base not matched to a gene. The CDR3 is made up of 16 amino acids. The CDR3 protein is CSARGGLAGGTDTQYF. CDR3 nucleotides: TGCAGTGCTAGAGGGGGACTAGCGGGAGGGACAGATACGCAGTATTTT.

The chain is built from TRBV3-1 and TRBJ1-1; no clear D gene. V was pared by 0 bases and J by 1 base, with 18 bases between. This CDR3 spans 18 amino acids. CDR1 and CDR2 (germline): LGHDT, YNNKEL (reference sequence). CDR3 DNA sequence: TGTGCCAGCAGCCAAGATCATTACCGGGAAGATCCGAACACTGAAGCTTTCTTT. Amino acids: CASSQDHYREDPNTEAFF.

This clonotype was seen at least ten times. The chain combines TRBV7-2 with TRBJ2-3, with D unresolved. There are 13 residues in the CDR3. CDR1 and CDR2 from the germline V gene are SGHTA and FQGNSA. The ends were cut back, 1 base at V and 6 bases at J, with 8 bases in the middle. As DNA, the CDR3 is TGTGCCAGCAGCTTAGTCGGCGCGGATACGCAGTATTTT. This gives the protein CASSLVGADTQYF.

This clonotype occurred many times. V gene TRBV12-3 or TRBV12-4 combines with J gene TRBJ1-1; 9 positions match TRBD1. The ends lost 5 bases at V and 7 bases at J; junction bases unmatched: 8. This CDR3 spans 14 amino acids. The CDR3 spells CASSRTGVGVEAFF. CDR3 nucleotide sequence: TGTGCCAGCAGTAGGACAGGGGTCGGGGTTGAAGCTTTCTTT.

Turning to this clonotype: The junction does not match germline at one end; this may be a read error. The chain couples TRBV28 to TRBJ2-7; D gene unclear. This CDR3 has 11 amino acids. The germline gives CDR1 MDHEN, CDR2 SYDVKM. This CDR3 is CGSSWGYEQYF. CDR3 bases: TGTGGCAGCAGTTGGGGCTACGAGCAGTACTTC. Looking up the rest from reference TRBV28 and TRBJ2-7 gives the full variable domain: DVKVTQSSRYLVKRTGEKVFLECVQDMDHENMFWYRQDPGLGLRLIYFSYDVKMKEKGDIPEGYSVSREKKERFSLILESASTNQTSMYLCGSSWGYEQYFGPGTRLTVT.

V usage is TRBV27 and J usage is TRBJ1-6, with D unresolved. Trimming left V 7 bases short and J 0 bases short, with 19 bases between. CDR1 and CDR2 from the germline V gene are MNHEY and SMNVEV (reference sequence). The CDR3 length is 18 residues. The CDR3: CASTPARRRSSYNSPLHF. CDR3 nucleotide sequence: TGTGCCAGCACTCCTGCTCGCCGGCGAAGCTCCTATAATTCACCCCTCCACTTT.

V gene TRBV10-1 combines with J gene TRBJ1-2; TRBD1 is a possible D gene (5 bases). CDR1 is WNHNN, CDR2 SYGVQD, per germline (reference sequence). The CDR3 runs 14 residues. Deletions cut 2 bases from V and 2 bases from J, with 9 bases between. The CDR3 sequence is CASSEMDINYGYTF. CDR3 nucleotides: TGCGCCAGCAGTGAGATGGACATAAACTATGGCTACACCTTC.

This clonotype was seen only a few times. The V call is TRBV7-3, the J call TRBJ2-1; D is possibly TRBD1 (6 bases). The CDR3 sequence is 14 residues long. Trimming removed 3 bases at V and 0 bases at J, with 6 bases between. The germline CDR1 and CDR2 sequences are SGHTA and FQGTGA. CDR3 residues: CASSLDSSYNEQFF. The CDR3 DNA follows: TGTGCCAGCAGCTTGGACAGCTCCTACAATGAGCAGTTCTTC.

The chain recombines TRBV24-1 with TRBJ2-7, with TRBD1 as a possible D gene (7 bases). Between the trimmed V and J ends, which lost 9 bases and 2 bases, there was a span of 13 bases. The CDR3 is 13 amino acids. The germline CDR1 and CDR2 sequences are KGHDR and SFDVKD. The CDR3 region has the DNA TGTGCCACCCAGGGGGGTCCGGCCTACGAGCAGTACTTC. Protein sequence: CATQGGPAYEQYF.

At least ten counts were recorded for this clonotype. The genes are TRBV29-1 and TRBJ1-2; TRBD1 might be the D (6 bases). The V and J ends lost 4 bases and 8 bases respectively, with 17 bases between them. This CDR3 comprises 13 residues. CDR1 and CDR2 (germline): SQVTM, ANQGSEA. The CDR3 loop is CSVVKGGPVGYTF. The CDR3 region has the DNA TGCAGCGTTGTAAAGGGGGGGCCGGTCGGCTACACCTTC. Full variable domain (missing parts from reference TRBV29-1 and TRBJ1-2): SAVISQKPSRDICQRGTSLTIQCQVDSQVTMMFWYRQQPGQSLTLIATANQGSEATYESGFVIDKFPISRPNLTFSTLTVSNMSPEDSSIYLCSVVKGGPVGYTFGSGTRLTVV.

This clonotype was counted only a few times. The V and J genes are TRBV7-3 and TRBJ2-6, with a tentative D call TRBD1 (6 bases). Trimming cost V 6 bases and J 1 base, with 7 bases left between them. The length of the CDR3 is 14 residues. Germline values: CDR1 SGHTA, CDR2 FQGTGA. The CDR3 DNA sequence: TGTGCCAGCAGTACAGGGTCTGGGGCCAACGTCCTGACTTTC. Translating it yields CASSTGSGANVLTF.

The V gene is TRBV28, the J gene TRBJ2-4, with a possible D match to TRBD1 (5 bases). The germline V gene encodes CDR1 MDHEN and CDR2 SYDVKM. The CDR3 is 12 residues long. V lost 5 bases and J lost 6, with 8 bases in between. This CDR3 is CASSQTVNIQYF. The CDR3 coding sequence is TGTGCCAGCAGTCAGACAGTAAACATTCAGTACTTC.

There are a few counts of this clonotype. The V and J genes are TRBV20-1 and TRBJ1-5; D not resolved. The V and J ends lost 3 bases and 4 bases respectively, with 7 bases between them. CDR1 and CDR2 (germline): DFQATT, SNEGSKA (reference sequence). The CDR3 has 12 residues. DNA for the CDR3: TGCAGTGCTAGTTCCGGGAATCAGCCCCAGCATTTT. Amino acids: CSASSGNQPQHF.

This clonotype was counted many times. The chain carries TRBV5-1 and TRBJ1-1; perhaps TRBD1 as D (5 bases). This CDR3 spans 14 amino acids. V lost 1 base to trimming and J lost 3 bases, with 10 bases between them. From germline, CDR1 is SGHRS and CDR2 YFSETQ. CDR3: CASSLSVRDTEAFF. Written as DNA, the CDR3 is TGCGCCAGCAGCTTGTCAGTCAGGGACACTGAAGCTTTCTTT.

This clonotype has just a few counts. J is TRBJ2-2 and V is TRBV28, with 7 bases lining up with TRBD1. The germline gives CDR1 MDHEN, CDR2 SYDVKM. V was pared by 6 bases and J by 8 bases, with 9 bases of the junction left unmatched. The CDR3 runs to 14 residues. The CDR3 reads CASRVDRAQGELFF. The CDR3 nucleotides are TGTGCCAGCAGGGTCGACAGGGCCCAAGGGGAGCTGTTTTTT.

The chain is built from TRBV18 and TRBJ1-5, with a possible D match to TRBD1 (6 bases). V lost 5 bases and J 5 bases, leaving 10 bases between the germline ends. The CDR3 is 13 residues long. Germline values: CDR1 KGHSH, CDR2 LQKENI. Written as DNA, the CDR3 is TGTGCCAGCTCATACGGGGGCTATCAGCCCCAGCATTTT. Amino acids: CASSYGGYQPQHF. Together with reference TRBV18 and TRBJ1-5, the CDR3 gives the full variable domain: NAGVMQNPRHLVRRRGQEARLRCSPMKGHSHVYWYRQLPEEGLKFMVYLQKENIIDESGMPKERFSAEFPKEGPSILRIQQVVRGDSAAYFCASSYGGYQPQHFGDGTRLSIL.

This clonotype was recorded many times. The V call is TRBV30, the J call TRBJ2-7; no definite D call. The CDR3 loop spans 13 amino acids. V lost 3 bases to trimming and J lost 4 bases, with 13 bases between them. Germline lookup yields CDR1 GTSNPN and CDR2 SVGIG (reference sequence). CDR3 loop: CAWSRAALYEQYF. The CDR3 DNA follows: TGTGCCTGGAGCCGGGCAGCCCTTTACGAGCAGTACTTC.

This clonotype has a handful of counts. The chain recombines TRBV28 with TRBJ2-2, with D tentatively TRBD1 or TRBD2 (5 bases each). Trimming left V 7 bases short and J 3 bases short, with 12 bases between. CDR3 size: 14 residues. Germline CDR1 is MDHEN and CDR2 is SYDVKM. For the CDR3, the DNA is TGTGCCAGCACCACCGGGACCGACACCGGGGAGCTGTTTTTT. Its translation is CASTTGTDTGELFF.

This clonotype was counted at least ten times. V is TRBV4-2 and J is TRBJ1-2; D might be TRBD1 (6 bases). There are 17 residues in the CDR3. Germline CDR1 LGHNA, CDR2 YNFKEQ. The germline V and J ends were trimmed by 1 base and 2 bases, with 17 bases remaining between them. Here the CDR3 reads CASSQGVRTAKNYGYTF. The CDR3 DNA is TGTGCCAGCAGCCAAGGGGTGAGGACAGCGAAGAACTATGGCTACACCTTC.

This clonotype was recorded at least ten times. The CDR3 here is CATSDLGRGAGELFF. The CDR3 bases are TGTGCCACCAGTGATTTAGGCAGGGGGGCCGGGGAGCTGTTTTTT. The chain couples TRBV24-1 to TRBJ2-2; possible D gene TRBD1, 7 bases. CDR3 size: 15 residues. Germline lookup yields CDR1 KGHDR and CDR2 SFDVKD. Trimming took off 1 base at V and 6 bases at J, with 11 bases between the two ends.

This clonotype was seen more than once but under ten times. The gene calls are TRBV20-1 and TRBJ1-5, with D tentatively TRBD1 (6 bases). CDR3 size: 15 residues. Germline-derived CDR1 and CDR2 are DFQATT and SNEGSKA (reference sequence). Trimming took off 4 bases at V and 3 bases at J, with 16 bases between the two ends. The CDR3 reads CSAMRTDRNNQPQHF. The CDR3 nucleotides read TGCAGTGCTATGAGGACAGACAGGAACAATCAGCCCCAGCATTTT.

The table lists this clonotype with many counts. The chain has TRBV7-9 and TRBJ2-5; possibly TRBD1 for D (7 bases). The CDR3 covers 14 residues. Trimming removed 5 bases at V and 5 bases at J, with 15 bases between. The germline CDR1 and CDR2 sequences are SEHNR and FQNEAQ (reference sequence). The CDR3 region is CASSTRQGGETQYF. CDR3 nucleotide sequence: TGTGCCAGCAGCACCCGACAGGGAGGCGAGACCCAGTACTTC. Combining the CDR3 with reference TRBV7-9 and TRBJ2-5 gives the whole variable domain DTGVSQNPRHKITKRGQNVTFRCDPISEHNRLYWYRQTLGQGPEFLTYFQNEAQLEKSRLLSDRFSAERPKGSFSTLEIQRTEQGDSAMYLCASSTRQGGETQYFGPGTRLLVL.